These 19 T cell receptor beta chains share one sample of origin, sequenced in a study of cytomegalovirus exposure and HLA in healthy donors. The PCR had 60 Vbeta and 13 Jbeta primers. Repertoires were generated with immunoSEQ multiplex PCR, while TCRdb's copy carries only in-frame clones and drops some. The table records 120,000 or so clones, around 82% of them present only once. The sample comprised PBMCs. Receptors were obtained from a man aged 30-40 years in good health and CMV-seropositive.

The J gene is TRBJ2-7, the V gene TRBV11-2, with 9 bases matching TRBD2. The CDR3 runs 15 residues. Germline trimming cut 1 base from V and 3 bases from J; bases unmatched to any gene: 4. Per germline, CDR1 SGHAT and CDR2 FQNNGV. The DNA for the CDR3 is TGTGCCAGCAGCTTAGGAAGCGGGAGGAGCTACGAGCAGTACTTC. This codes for CASSLGSGRSYEQYF. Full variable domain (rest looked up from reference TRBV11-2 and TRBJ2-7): EAGVAQSPRYKIIEKRQSVAFWCNPISGHATLYWYQQILGQGPKLLIQFQNNGVVDDSQLPKDRFSAERLKGVDSTLKIQPAKLEDSAVYLCASSLGSGRSYEQYFGPGTRLTVT.

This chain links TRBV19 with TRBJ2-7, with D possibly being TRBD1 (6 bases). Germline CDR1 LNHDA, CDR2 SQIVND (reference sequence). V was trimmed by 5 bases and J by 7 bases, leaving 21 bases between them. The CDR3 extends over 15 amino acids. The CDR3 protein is CASSANRDKPQEQYF. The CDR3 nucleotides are TGTGCCAGTAGTGCCAACCGGGACAAGCCTCAGGAGCAGTACTTC.

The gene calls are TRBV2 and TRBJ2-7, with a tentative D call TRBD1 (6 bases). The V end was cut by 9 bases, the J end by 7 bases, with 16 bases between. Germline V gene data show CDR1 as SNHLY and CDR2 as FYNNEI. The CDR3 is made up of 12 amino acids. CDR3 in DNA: TGTGCCAGGCACAGCAGGGGTGGGGAGCAGTACTTC. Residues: CARHSRGGEQYF.

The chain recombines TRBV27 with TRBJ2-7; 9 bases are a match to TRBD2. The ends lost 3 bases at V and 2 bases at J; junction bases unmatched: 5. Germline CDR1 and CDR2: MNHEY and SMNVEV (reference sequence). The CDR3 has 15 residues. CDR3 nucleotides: TGTGCCAGCAGTTTTTTCCCTAGCGGGACCTACGAGCAGTACTTC. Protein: CASSFFPSGTYEQYF.

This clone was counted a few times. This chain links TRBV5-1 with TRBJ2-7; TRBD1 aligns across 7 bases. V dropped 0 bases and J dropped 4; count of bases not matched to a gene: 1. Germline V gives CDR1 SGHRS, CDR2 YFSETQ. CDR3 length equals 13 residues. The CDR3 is CASSLATGYEQYF. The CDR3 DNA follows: TGCGCCAGCAGCTTGGCGACAGGGTACGAGCAGTACTTC.

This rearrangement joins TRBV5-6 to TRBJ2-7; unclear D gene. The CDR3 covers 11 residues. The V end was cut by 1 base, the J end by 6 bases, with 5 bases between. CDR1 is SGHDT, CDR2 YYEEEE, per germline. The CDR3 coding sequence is TGTGCCAGCAGCTTGCTGGCCGAGCAGTACTTC. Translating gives CASSLLAEQYF.

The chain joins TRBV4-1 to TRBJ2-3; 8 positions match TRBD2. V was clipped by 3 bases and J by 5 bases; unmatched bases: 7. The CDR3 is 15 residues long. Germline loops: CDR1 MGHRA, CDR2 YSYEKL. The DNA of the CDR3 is TGCGCCAGCAGCCAGGGAAGCGGGAGCGGAGATACGCAGTATTTT. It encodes CASSQGSGSGDTQYF.

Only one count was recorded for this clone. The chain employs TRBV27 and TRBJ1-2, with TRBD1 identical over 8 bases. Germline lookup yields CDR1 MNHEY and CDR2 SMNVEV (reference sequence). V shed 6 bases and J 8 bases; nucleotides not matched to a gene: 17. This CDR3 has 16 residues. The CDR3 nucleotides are TGTGCCAGCAGCACAGGCAAGTGGACAGGGAATCGAGGCTACACCTTC. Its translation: CASSTGKWTGNRGYTF.

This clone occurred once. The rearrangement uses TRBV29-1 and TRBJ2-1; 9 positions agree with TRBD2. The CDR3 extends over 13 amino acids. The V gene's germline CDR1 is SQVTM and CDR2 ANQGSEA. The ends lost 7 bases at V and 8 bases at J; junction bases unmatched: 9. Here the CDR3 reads CSGLAGSSHEQFF. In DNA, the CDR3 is TGCAGCGGTCTAGCGGGATCGTCACATGAGCAGTTCTTC.

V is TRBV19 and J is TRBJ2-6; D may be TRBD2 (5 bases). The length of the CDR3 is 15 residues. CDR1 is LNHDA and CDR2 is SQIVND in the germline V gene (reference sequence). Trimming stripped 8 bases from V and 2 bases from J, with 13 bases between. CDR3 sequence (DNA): TGTGCCAGTTGCGGACTGTACGCTGGGGCCAACGTCCTGACTTTC. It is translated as CASCGLYAGANVLTF. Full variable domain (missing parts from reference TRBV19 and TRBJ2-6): DGGITQSPKYLFRKEGQNVTLSCEQNLNHDAMYWYRQDPGQGLRLIYYSQIVNDFQKGDIAEGYSVSREKKESFPLTVTSAQKNPTAFYLCASCGLYAGANVLTFGAGSRLTVL.

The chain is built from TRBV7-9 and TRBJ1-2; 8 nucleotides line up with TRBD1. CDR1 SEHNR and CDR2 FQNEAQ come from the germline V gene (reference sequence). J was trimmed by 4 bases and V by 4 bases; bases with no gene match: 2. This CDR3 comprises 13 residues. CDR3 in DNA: TGTGCCAGCAGCTCAACAGGGGGCTATGGCTACACCTTC. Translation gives CASSSTGGYGYTF.

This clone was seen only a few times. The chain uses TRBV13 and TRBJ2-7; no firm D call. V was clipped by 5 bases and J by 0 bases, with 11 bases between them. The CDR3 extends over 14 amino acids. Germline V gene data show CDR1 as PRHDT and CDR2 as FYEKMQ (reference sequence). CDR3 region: CASSIEQSSYEQYF. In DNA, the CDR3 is TGTGCCAGCAGCATAGAACAGAGCTCCTACGAGCAGTACTTC.

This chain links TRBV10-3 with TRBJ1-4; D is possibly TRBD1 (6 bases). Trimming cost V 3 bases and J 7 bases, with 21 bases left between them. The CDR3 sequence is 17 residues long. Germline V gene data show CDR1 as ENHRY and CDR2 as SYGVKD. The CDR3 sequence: CAISDAGTKLSGEKLFF. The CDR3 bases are TGTGCCATCAGTGACGCCGGGACAAAATTATCGGGTGAAAAACTGTTTTTT.

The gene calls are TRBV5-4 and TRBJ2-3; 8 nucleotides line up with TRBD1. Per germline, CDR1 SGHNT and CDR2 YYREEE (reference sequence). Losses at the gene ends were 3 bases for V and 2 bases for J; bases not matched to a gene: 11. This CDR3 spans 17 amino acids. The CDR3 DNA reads TGTGCCAGCAGCTGGGCCACCGGGACAGGCTACACAGATACGCAGTATTTT. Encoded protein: CASSWATGTGYTDTQYF.

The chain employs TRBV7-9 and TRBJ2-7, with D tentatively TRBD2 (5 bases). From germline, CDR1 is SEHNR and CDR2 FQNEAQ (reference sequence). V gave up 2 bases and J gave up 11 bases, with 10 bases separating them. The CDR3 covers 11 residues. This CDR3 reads CASSLSGGEYF. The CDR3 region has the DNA TGTGCCAGCAGCTTATCCGGAGGAGAGTACTTC.

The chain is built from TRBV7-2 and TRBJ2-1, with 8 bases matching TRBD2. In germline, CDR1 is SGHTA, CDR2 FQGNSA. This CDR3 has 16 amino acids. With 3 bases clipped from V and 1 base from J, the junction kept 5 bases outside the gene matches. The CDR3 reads CASSFRAGVSYNEQFF. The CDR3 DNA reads TGTGCCAGCAGCTTCCGAGCGGGGGTATCCTACAATGAGCAGTTCTTC.

CDR3 bases: TGCAGCGTTGAAGCCCAGGCAAACACTGAAGCTTTCTTT. It translates to CSVEAQANTEAFF. The chain uses TRBV29-1 and TRBJ1-1; D unresolved. V was shortened by 1 base and J by 2 bases, with 8 bases between the two germline ends. The CDR3 is 13 residues long. CDR1 and CDR2 from the germline V gene are SQVTM and ANQGSEA.

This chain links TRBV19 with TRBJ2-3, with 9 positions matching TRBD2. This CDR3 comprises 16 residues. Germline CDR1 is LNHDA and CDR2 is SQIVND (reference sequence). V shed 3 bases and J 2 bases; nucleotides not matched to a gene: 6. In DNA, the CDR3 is TGTGCCAGTAGTATTCAACTAGCGGGCCACACAGATACGCAGTATTTT. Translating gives CASSIQLAGHTDTQYF.

This CDR3 reads CAWSAGDYYGYTF. The CDR3 bases are TGTGCCTGGAGCGCGGGGGACTACTATGGCTACACCTTC. J is TRBJ1-2 and V is TRBV30, with D perhaps matching TRBD1 (5 bases). CDR3 size: 13 residues. CDR1 and CDR2 (germline): GTSNPN, SVGIG (reference sequence). Trimming stripped 3 bases from V and 3 bases from J, with 11 bases between.